The 26 T cell receptor beta chains listed next were all sequenced from one sample in a study of blood T cells in healthy people across ages. For the second PCR, which ran for roughly 7 to 11 cycles, a sample-barcoded 5' primer and a J-beta primer mix were used. One entry per CDR3 protein, called by TCRdb with MiXCR from the 5' RACE reads. The repertoire consists of approximately 880,000 distinct CDR3 sequences, with roughly 50% occurring once and the leading ten covering roughly 12%. Sequenced material: blood. These receptor sequences come from a man aged 30 to 39 in good health.

On this clonotype: It may be a read error: a sequence one base away is much more abundant. The rearrangement uses TRBV4-1 and TRBJ2-3; the match to TRBD1 covers 7 bases. In germline, CDR1 is MGHRA, CDR2 YSYEKL. The CDR3 loop spans 19 amino acids. CDR3 DNA: TGCGCCAGCAGCCAAGCGACCTCACAGGGGCGAGGGAGCACAGATATGCAGTATTTT. Translated, it gives CASSQATSQGRGSTDMQYF.

The V gene is TRBV7-9, the J gene TRBJ1-2; weak D call: TRBD1 (5 bases). The CDR3 loop spans 13 amino acids. V shed 5 bases and J shed 7 bases, with 14 bases lying between them. Germline V gene sequence: CDR1 SEHNR, CDR2 FQNEAQ (reference sequence). The CDR3, as DNA: TGTGCCAGCAGCCCCGGAGGGGCCGTTGGCTACACCTTC. This gives the protein CASSPGGAVGYTF. Looking up the rest from reference TRBV7-9 and TRBJ1-2 gives the full variable domain: DTGVSQNPRHKITKRGQNVTFRCDPISEHNRLYWYRQTLGQGPEFLTYFQNEAQLEKSRLLSDRFSAERPKGSFSTLEIQRTEQGDSAMYLCASSPGGAVGYTFGSGTRLTVV.

This clonotype was picked up a small number of times. This chain joins TRBV20-1 and TRBJ1-6, with D unresolved. Trimming stripped 1 base from V and 4 bases from J, with 11 bases between. The length of the CDR3 is 15 residues. Germline CDR1 reads DFQATT; CDR2 reads SNEGSKA (reference sequence). This CDR3 reads CSARGVGVYNSPLHF. The CDR3 bases are TGCAGTGCTAGAGGCGTTGGGGTTTATAATTCACCCCTCCACTTT.

This clonotype was seen many times. The chain links TRBV6-4 to TRBJ2-1, with a possible D match to TRBD1 (6 bases). Germline loops: CDR1 MRHNA, CDR2 SNTAGT. CDR3 size: 13 residues. V was shortened by 2 bases and J by 4 bases, with 6 bases between the two germline ends. The CDR3 region has the DNA TGTGCCAGCAGTGACACAGGGTACAATGAGCAGTTCTTC. Translating it yields CASSDTGYNEQFF.

CDR3 in DNA: TGTGCCAGCAGGAGGGAACTAGCGGACAATGAGCAGTTCTTC. The encoded protein is CASRRELADNEQFF. The rearrangement joins TRBV12-3 or TRBV12-4 to TRBJ2-1; the match to TRBD2 covers 8 bases. This CDR3 is built from 14 residues. The V gene end was trimmed by 6 bases and the J gene end by 5 bases; junction bases not matched to a gene: 6.

This chain joins TRBV4-1 and TRBJ1-2, with 7 bases that match TRBD1. The germline gives CDR1 MGHRA, CDR2 YSYEKL. The CDR3 runs 15 residues. V lost 4 bases, J lost 4 bases, and 9 bases stayed unmatched. Here the CDR3 DNA reads TGCGCCAGCAGCCTACGGGATCAGGGGGGCTATGGCTACACCTTC. Translated, it gives CASSLRDQGGYGYTF.

The chain joins TRBV14 to TRBJ2-4; possibly TRBD1 for D (5 bases). The assigned J gene may be wrong: the sequence end matches TRBJ2-7 better. CDR1 is SGHDN, CDR2 FVKESK, per germline. The length of the CDR3 is 16 residues. CDR3 in DNA: TGTGCCAGCAGCCCTCCATTGGCAGGGCGGATCTACGAGCAGTACTTC. Amino acid sequence: CASSPPLAGRIYEQYF.

The J gene is TRBJ2-4, the V gene TRBV13, with 7 nucleotides matching TRBD1. Germline CDR1 and CDR2: PRHDT and FYEKMQ (reference sequence). The V gene end was trimmed by 2 bases and the J gene end by 3 bases; junction bases not matched to a gene: 10. The CDR3 is made up of 17 amino acids. In DNA, the CDR3 is TGTGCCAGCAGCTTACAGTCAGGGGGTCAGGGCAAAAACATTCAGTACTTC. Translated, it gives CASSLQSGGQGKNIQYF. Variable domain in full (rest from reference TRBV13 and TRBJ2-4): AAGVIQSPRHLIKEKRETATLKCYPIPRHDTVYWYQQGPGQDPQFLISFYEKMQSDKGSIPDRFSAQQFSDYHSELNMSSLELGDSALYFCASSLQSGGQGKNIQYFGAGTRLSVL.

V gene TRBV30 combines with J gene TRBJ2-7; D is uncertain. The CDR3 loop spans 13 amino acids. Germline loops: CDR1 GTSNPN, CDR2 SVGIG (reference sequence). Between the trimmed V and J ends, which lost 1 base and 2 bases, there was a span of 9 bases. As DNA, the CDR3 is TGTGCCTGGAGTGCGACACATCCCTACGAGCAGTACTTC. Translated, it gives CAWSATHPYEQYF.

This clonotype appeared a few times. J is TRBJ2-3 and V is TRBV7-2; D possibly matches TRBD1 or TRBD2 (5 bases each). CDR3 length: 13 residues. Between the trimmed V and J ends, which lost 6 bases and 10 bases, there was a span of 17 bases. Germline lookup yields CDR1 SGHTA and CDR2 FQGNSA. CDR3 residues: CASSTGAIASQYF. The CDR3 DNA sequence: TGTGCCAGCAGTACCGGGGCCATTGCCTCGCAGTATTTT. Together with reference TRBV7-2 and TRBJ2-3, the CDR3 gives the full variable domain: GAGVSQSPSNKVTEKGKDVELRCDPISGHTALYWYRQSLGQGLEFLIYFQGNSAPDKSGLPSDRFSAERTGGSVSTLTIQRTQQEDSAVYLCASSTGAIASQYFGPGTRLTVL.

This clonotype has more than one count but fewer than ten. The chain uses TRBV29-1 and TRBJ1-3, with D unresolved. Germline V gene lookup returns CDR1 SQVTM and CDR2 ANQGSEA. This CDR3 region has 13 residues. The germline V and J ends were trimmed by 4 bases and 8 bases, with 15 bases remaining between them. The CDR3, as DNA: TGCAGCGTTGCCTTGGTTCTAACGGACACCATATATTTT. It yields the protein CSVALVLTDTIYF.

This clonotype has more than one count but fewer than ten. The chain recombines TRBV29-1 with TRBJ2-7; TRBD2 matches at 12 bases. The CDR3 covers 14 residues. V trimming: 4 bases; J trimming: 3 bases; junction bases outside the gene matches: 4. The germline V gene encodes CDR1 SQVTM and CDR2 ANQGSEA. The CDR3 spells CSVGGLAGLYEQYF. CDR3 sequence (DNA): TGCAGCGTTGGCGGACTAGCGGGGCTCTACGAGCAGTACTTC.

This clonotype occurred many times. This chain connects TRBV7-6 to TRBJ1-1; the D gene is possibly TRBD1 (6 bases). Germline CDR1 is SGHVS and CDR2 is FNYEAQ. Deletions cut 5 bases from V and 6 bases from J, with 13 bases between. CDR3 length: 13 amino acids. This CDR3 reads CASSQNRAAEAFF. CDR3 coding DNA: TGTGCCAGCAGCCAGAACAGGGCCGCTGAAGCTTTCTTT.

In its sample, this clonotype was seen a few times. The rearrangement uses TRBV6-1 and TRBJ1-5, with a possible D match to TRBD1 (5 bases). The CDR3 spans 16 residues. Germline lookup yields CDR1 MNHNS and CDR2 SASEGT. Trimming removed 5 bases at V and 3 bases at J, with 17 bases between. CDR3 residues: CASSKRRGVNNQPQHF. CDR3 coding DNA: TGTGCCAGCAGTAAACGCAGAGGGGTAAACAATCAGCCCCAGCATTTT.

At least ten counts were recorded for this clonotype. A much larger clone lies a single base off, so this may be a read error. The rearrangement joins TRBV13 to TRBJ2-5; D unresolved. Germline CDR1 and CDR2: PRHDT and FYEKMQ (reference sequence). The V end lost 0 bases, the J end lost 5 bases, and 13 bases lay between the germline ends. The CDR3 spans 15 residues. Here the CDR3 DNA reads TGTGCCAGCAGCTTAGGGCGAGGCGTGAGGGAGACCCAGTACTTC. This encodes CASSLGRGVRETQYF.

This clonotype was seen a few times. The chain is built from TRBV6-1 and TRBJ2-7; D is uncertain. Germline assignment: CDR1 MNHNS and CDR2 SASEGT. The CDR3 has 14 amino acids. V was trimmed by 7 bases and J by 1 base, leaving 14 bases between them. Written as DNA, the CDR3 is TGTGCCAGCATGCTGGTGACAAAGTCCTACGAGCAGTACTTC. It specifies CASMLVTKSYEQYF.

The rearrangement joins TRBV20-1 to TRBJ1-6, with a tentative D call TRBD1 (5 bases). The germline V gene has CDR1 DFQATT and CDR2 SNEGSKA (reference sequence). The CDR3 has 14 residues. Trimming took 1 base from V and 7 from J, leaving 11 bases between them. The CDR3 protein is CSARAARGNSPLHF. For the CDR3, the DNA is TGCAGTGCTAGAGCAGCGCGGGGGAATTCACCCCTCCACTTT.

The genes are TRBV2 and TRBJ2-5; D is possibly TRBD1 (5 bases). V was pared by 6 bases and J by 3 bases, with 14 bases between. The CDR3 spans 14 residues. Germline-derived CDR1 and CDR2 are SNHLY and FYNNEI. CDR3 coding DNA: TGTGCCAGCAGGCCCAGGGTGTCCAAAGAGACCCAGTACTTC. Translating it yields CASRPRVSKETQYF.

Of note for this clonotype: The junction shows a germline mismatch at one end, possibly a read error. The chain has TRBV2 and TRBJ2-7; D call uncertain. The V gene's germline CDR1 is SNHLY and CDR2 FYNNEI. This CDR3 contains 13 residues. CDR3 nucleotide sequence: TGTGCCGGCAGTGAAACCGGTTACTATGAGCAGTACTTC. Translation gives CAGSETGYYEQYF.

The chain is built from TRBV18 and TRBJ1-1, with unresolved D. The V end lost 6 bases, the J end lost 5 bases, and 13 bases lay between the germline ends. Per the germline V gene, CDR1 is KGHSH and CDR2 is LQKENI. The CDR3 has 13 residues. CDR3 residues: CASSSGYATEAFF. The CDR3 nucleotides are TGTGCCAGCTCCTCGGGTTACGCGACTGAAGCTTTCTTT.

The chain combines TRBV6-1 with TRBJ1-1; no firm D call. The length of the CDR3 is 14 residues. The germline CDR1 and CDR2 sequences are MNHNS and SASEGT. V was clipped by 0 bases and J by 3 bases, with 8 bases between them. The CDR3 loop reads CASSEAPGYTEAFF. The CDR3 DNA follows: TGTGCCAGCAGTGAAGCGCCCGGGTACACTGAAGCTTTCTTT.

This clonotype has more than one count but fewer than ten. This rearrangement joins TRBV18 to TRBJ2-3; the D gene could be TRBD1 or TRBD2 (5 bases each). This CDR3 is built from 14 residues. V dropped 6 bases and J dropped 3 bases, with 13 bases sitting between them. Per the germline V gene, CDR1 is KGHSH and CDR2 is LQKENI. The CDR3 region has the DNA TGTGCCAGCTCGGGGTACGGGGCGACAGATACGCAGTATTTT. The encoded protein is CASSGYGATDTQYF.

This clonotype appeared many times. This chain uses TRBV9 with TRBJ1-2; D is unresolved. CDR1 and CDR2 (germline): SGDLS, YYNGEE. The V gene lost 4 bases and the J gene lost 7 bases, with 11 bases spanning the gap. CDR3 size: 12 residues. The CDR3, as DNA: TGTGCCAGCAGCTCCGAGAAAAGTGGCTACACCTTC. Translation: CASSSEKSGYTF.

This clonotype was detected many times. This chain uses TRBV4-1 with TRBJ2-7, with 12 bases matching TRBD2. V lost 1 base to trimming and J lost 3 bases; unmatched junction nucleotides: 7. The CDR3 runs 17 residues. CDR1 is MGHRA and CDR2 is YSYEKL in the germline V gene. CDR3 protein: CASSQVSSGGAVYEQYF. The CDR3 DNA follows: TGCGCCAGCAGCCAAGTATCTAGCGGGGGGGCGGTCTACGAGCAGTACTTC.

V and J are TRBV3-1 and TRBJ1-2, with a weak D call TRBD1 (5 bases). This CDR3 contains 15 residues. Trimming cost V 4 bases and J 4 bases, with 16 bases left between them. Germline V lookup: CDR1 LGHDT, CDR2 YNNKEL (reference sequence). The CDR3 spells CASSPREGSPYGYTF. CDR3 nucleotides: TGTGCCAGCAGCCCCCGGGAGGGGAGTCCCTATGGCTACACCTTC.

This clonotype was counted only a few times. V is TRBV7-2 and J is TRBJ2-3; 9 nucleotides align to TRBD2. In germline, CDR1 is SGHTA, CDR2 FQGNSA. The V segment lost 1 base and the J segment 2 bases; nucleotides outside the gene matches: 7. The CDR3 runs to 17 residues. The DNA for the CDR3 is TGTGCCAGCAGCTTAGATCTAGCGGGGACCCACACAGATACGCAGTATTTT. Translation: CASSLDLAGTHTDTQYF.